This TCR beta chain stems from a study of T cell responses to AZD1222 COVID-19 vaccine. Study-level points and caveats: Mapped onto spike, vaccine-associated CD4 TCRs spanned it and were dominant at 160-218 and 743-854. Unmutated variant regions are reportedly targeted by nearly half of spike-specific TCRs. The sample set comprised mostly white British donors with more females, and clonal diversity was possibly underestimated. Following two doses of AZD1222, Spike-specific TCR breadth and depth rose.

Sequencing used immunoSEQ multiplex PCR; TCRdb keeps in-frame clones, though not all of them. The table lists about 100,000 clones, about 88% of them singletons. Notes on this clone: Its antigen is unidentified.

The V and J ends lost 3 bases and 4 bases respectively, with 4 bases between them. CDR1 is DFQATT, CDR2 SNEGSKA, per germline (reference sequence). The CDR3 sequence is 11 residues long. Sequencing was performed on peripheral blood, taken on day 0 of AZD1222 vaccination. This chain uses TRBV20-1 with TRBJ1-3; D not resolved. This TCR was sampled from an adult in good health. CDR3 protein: CSARLGNTIYF. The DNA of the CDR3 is TGCAGTGCTAGGCTCGGAAACACCATATATTTT.